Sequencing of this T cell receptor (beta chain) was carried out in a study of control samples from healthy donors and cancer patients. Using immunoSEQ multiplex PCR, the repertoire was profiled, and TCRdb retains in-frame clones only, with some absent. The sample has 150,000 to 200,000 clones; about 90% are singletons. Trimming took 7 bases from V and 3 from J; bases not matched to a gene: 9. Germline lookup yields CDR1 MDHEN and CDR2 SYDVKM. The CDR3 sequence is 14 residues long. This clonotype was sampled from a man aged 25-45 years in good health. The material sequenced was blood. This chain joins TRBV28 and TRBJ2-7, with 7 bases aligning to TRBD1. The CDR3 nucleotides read TGTGCCAGCAAGGGGGCAGGGGCCCGCTACGAGCAGTACTTC. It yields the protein CASKGAGARYEQYF.